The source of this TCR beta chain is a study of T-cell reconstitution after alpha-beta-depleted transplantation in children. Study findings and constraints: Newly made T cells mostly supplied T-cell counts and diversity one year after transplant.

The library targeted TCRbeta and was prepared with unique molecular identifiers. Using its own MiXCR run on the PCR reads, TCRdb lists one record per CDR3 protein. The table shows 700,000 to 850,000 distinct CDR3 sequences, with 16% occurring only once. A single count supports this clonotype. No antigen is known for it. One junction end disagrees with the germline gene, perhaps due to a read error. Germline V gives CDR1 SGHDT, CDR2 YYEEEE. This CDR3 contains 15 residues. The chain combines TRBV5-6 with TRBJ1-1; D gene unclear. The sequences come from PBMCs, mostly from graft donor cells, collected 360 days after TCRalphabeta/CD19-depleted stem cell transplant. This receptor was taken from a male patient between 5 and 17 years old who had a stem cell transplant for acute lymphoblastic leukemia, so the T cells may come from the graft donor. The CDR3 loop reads CASSLDRIGNTEALF. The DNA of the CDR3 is TGTGCCAGCAGCTTGGATAGAATCGGGAACACTGAAGCTTTGTTT.